This note documents a single T cell receptor beta chain sequence. This CDR3 has 18 residues. Per the germline V gene, CDR1 is LNHNV and CDR2 is YYDKDF (reference sequence). V trimming: 3 bases; J trimming: 5 bases; junction bases outside the gene matches: 14. Source study methods: Reference gene primer amplification gave estimated nucleated cell counts. Generated by immunoSEQ multiplex PCR, the TCRdb table keeps only in-frame clones and is missing some. The V and J calls and clone size come from that table; D and trimming were worked out from the DNA. The sample has some 69,000 clones; roughly 82% are singletons. This specimen belongs to a study of blood T cell repertoires in COVID-19. Across the whole study: Some COVID-19 samples were acute and others convalescent; all came from the United States, Italy and Spain. Nucleic acid was either cDNA or gDNA, and it came from T cells, B-cell-depleted T cells, or PBMCs.

The source is a woman aged 55 to 70 with acute or convalescent COVID-19. The chain links TRBV15 to TRBJ2-1; TRBD2 aligns across 9 bases. Material: peripheral blood. CDR3 amino acids: CATSSKAYGLAKHNEQFF. DNA of the CDR3: TGTGCCACCAGCAGTAAGGCCTACGGACTAGCGAAGCACAATGAGCAGTTCTTC.